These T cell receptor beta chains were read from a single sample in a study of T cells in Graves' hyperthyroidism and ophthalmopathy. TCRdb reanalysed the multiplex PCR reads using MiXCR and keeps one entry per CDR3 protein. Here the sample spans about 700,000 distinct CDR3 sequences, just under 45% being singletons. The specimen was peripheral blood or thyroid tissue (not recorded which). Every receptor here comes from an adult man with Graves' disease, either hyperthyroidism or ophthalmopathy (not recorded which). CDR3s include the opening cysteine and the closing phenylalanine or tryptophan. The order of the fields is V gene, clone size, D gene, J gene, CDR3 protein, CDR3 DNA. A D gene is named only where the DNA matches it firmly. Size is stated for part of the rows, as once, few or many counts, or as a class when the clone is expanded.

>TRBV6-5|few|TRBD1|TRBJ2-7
CASSQGQGFFHEQYF
TGTGCCAGCAGCCAGGGACAGGGTTTTTTCCACGAGCAGTACTTC
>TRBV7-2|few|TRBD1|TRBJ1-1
CASSQTTGGTGEAFF
TGTGCCAGCAGCCAAACTACAGGGGGCACTGGTGAAGCTTTCTTT
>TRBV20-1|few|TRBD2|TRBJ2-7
CSARKRGYYEQYF
TGCAGTGCTAGAAAGCGGGGGTACTACGAGCAGTACTTC
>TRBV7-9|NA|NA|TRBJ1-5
CASSFRTGEAQHF
TGTGCCAGCAGCTTTCGGACCGGGGAAGCCCAGCATTTT
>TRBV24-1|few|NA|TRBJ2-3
CATSGSGESTDTQYF
TGTGCCACCAGTGGGTCAGGGGAGAGCACAGATACGCAGTATTTT
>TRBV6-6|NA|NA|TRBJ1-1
CASSYGWRGRNTEAFF
TGTGCCAGCAGTTACGGATGGCGGGGAAGGAACACTGAAGCTTTCTTT
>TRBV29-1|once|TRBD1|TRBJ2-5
CSVEDRGRQETQYF
TGCAGCGTTGAGGACAGGGGGCGGCAAGAGACCCAGTACTTC
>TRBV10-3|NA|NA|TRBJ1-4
CATGGPGEKLFF
TGTGCCACCGGAGGACCGGGTGAAAAACTGTTTTTT
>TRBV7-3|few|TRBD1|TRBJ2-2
CASSLMGQGARVTGELFF
TGTGCCAGCAGCTTAATGGGTCAGGGGGCGCGGGTCACCGGGGAGCTGTTTTTT
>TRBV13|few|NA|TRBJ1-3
CASSWTDSGNTIYF
TGTGCCAGCAGCTGGACAGATTCTGGAAACACCATATATTTT
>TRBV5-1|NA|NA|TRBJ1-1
CASGKRDSVNTEAFF
TGCGCCAGCGGCAAACGTGACAGTGTGAACACTGAAGCTTTCTTT
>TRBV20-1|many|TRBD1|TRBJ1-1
CSLDQGDTEAFF
TGCAGCCTAGATCAGGGGGACACTGAAGCTTTCTTT
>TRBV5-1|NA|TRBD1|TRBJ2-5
CASTPTGGKGYQETQYF
TGCGCCAGCACGCCGACAGGGGGTAAAGGGTACCAAGAGACCCAGTACTTC
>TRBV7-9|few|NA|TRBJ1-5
CASSQAGVEASNQPQHF
TGTGCCAGCAGCCAAGCAGGGGTGGAGGCCTCAAATCAGCCCCAGCATTTT
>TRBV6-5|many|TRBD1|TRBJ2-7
CASSLSGQDEQYF
TGTGCCAGCAGTTTATCGGGACAGGACGAGCAGTACTTC
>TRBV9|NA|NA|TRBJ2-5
CASSERLQETQYF
TGTGCCAGCAGCGAGAGGTTACAAGAGACCCAGTACTTC
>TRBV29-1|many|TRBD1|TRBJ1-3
CSVTGTDKGNTIYF
TGCAGCGTTACCGGGACAGATAAGGGAAACACCATATATTTT
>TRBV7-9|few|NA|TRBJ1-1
CASRYRNTEAFF
TGTGCCAGCAGGTACAGGAACACTGAAGCTTTCTTT
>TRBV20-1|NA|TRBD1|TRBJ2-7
CSARVGTGVEEQYF
TGCAGTGCTAGAGTTGGGACAGGGGTAGAAGAGCAGTACTTC
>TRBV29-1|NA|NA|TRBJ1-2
CSVEWLATFYGYAF
TGCAGCGTGGAATGGTTGGCAACTTTCTATGGCTACGCCTTC
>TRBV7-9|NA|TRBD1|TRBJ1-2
CASSSWAGTGQVYGYTF
TGCGCCAGCAGCTCATGGGCCGGTACGGGACAGGTTTATGGCTACACCTTC
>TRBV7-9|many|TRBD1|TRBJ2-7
CASSERRDRGYEQYF
TGTGCCAGCAGTGAACGGAGGGACAGGGGTTACGAGCAGTACTTC
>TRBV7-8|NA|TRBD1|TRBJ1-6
CASSAQNRGSSPLHF
TGTGCCAGCAGTGCCCAGAACAGGGGGAGCTCACCCCTCCACTTT
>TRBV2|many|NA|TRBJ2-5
CASKSGTRETQYF
TGTGCCAGCAAGTCCGGGACAAGAGAGACCCAGTACTTC
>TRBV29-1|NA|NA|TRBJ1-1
CSHTYGGTEAFF
TGCAGCCACACGTACGGGGGCACTGAAGCTTTCTTT
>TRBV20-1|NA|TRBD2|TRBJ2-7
CSARKAGDPDTQYF
TGCAGTGCTAGAAAAGCGGGAGACCCAGATACGCAGTACTTC
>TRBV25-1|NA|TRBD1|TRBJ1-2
CASSGTGHNYGYTF
TGTGCCAGCAGTGGGACAGGTCACAACTATGGCTACACCTTC
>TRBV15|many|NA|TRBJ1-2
CATSSEASNYGYTF
TGTGCCACCAGCAGTGAGGCCAGCAACTATGGCTACACCTTC
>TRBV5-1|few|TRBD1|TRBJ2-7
CASSLVDRDEQYF
TGCGCCAGCAGCTTGGTGGACAGGGACGAGCAGTACTTC
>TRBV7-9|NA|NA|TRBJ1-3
CASSLQGFSGNTIYF
TGTGCCAGCAGCTTACAGGGCTTCTCTGGAAACACCATATATTTT
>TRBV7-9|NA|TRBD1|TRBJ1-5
CASSLGQGIQPQHF
TGTGCCAGCAGCTTAGGACAGGGTATTCAGCCCCAGCATTTT
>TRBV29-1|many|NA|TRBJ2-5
CSVGHLGETQYF
TGCAGCGTCGGACACCTGGGGGAGACCCAGTACTTC
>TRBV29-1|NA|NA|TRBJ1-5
CSVEDSKGMPQHF
TGCAGCGTTGAAGATTCGAAGGGAATGCCCCAGCATTTT
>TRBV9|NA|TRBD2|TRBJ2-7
CASSLGLEGEQYF
TGTGCCAGCAGCCTGGGACTAGAGGGCGAGCAGTACTTC
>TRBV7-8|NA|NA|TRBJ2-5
CASSQENPYF
TGTGCCAGCAGCCAAGAGAACCCGTACTTC
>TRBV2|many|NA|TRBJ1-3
CASSPGQLLSGNTIYF
TGTGCCAGCAGCCCCGGACAGTTACTCTCTGGAAACACCATATATTTT
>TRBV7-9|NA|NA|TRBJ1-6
CASSTVQAGSSPLHF
TGTGCCAGCAGCACGGTACAGGCGGGCAGCTCACCCCTCCACTTT
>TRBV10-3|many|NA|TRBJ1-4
CAISESGTLRDEKLFF
TGTGCCATCAGTGAGTCGGGCACCTTGAGGGATGAAAAACTGTTTTTT
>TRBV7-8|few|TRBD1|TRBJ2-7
CASSPPGTGGEQYF
TGTGCCAGCAGTCCACCCGGGACAGGGGGCGAGCAGTACTTC
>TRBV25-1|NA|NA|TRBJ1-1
CARSARFVAEAFF
TGTGCTAGATCCGCCAGGTTTGTGGCTGAAGCTTTCTTT
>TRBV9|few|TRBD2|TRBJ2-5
CASSERLAGGEETQYF
TGTGCCAGCAGCGAGCGGCTAGCGGGAGGGGAAGAGACCCAGTACTTC